This T cell receptor beta chain was recovered during a study of T cell responses to AZD1222 COVID-19 vaccine. General observations from the study: Possibly, clonal diversity was underestimated; donors were largely white British and included more females. Of the AZD1222 recipients, only 5 to 7 were seropositive at baseline. Vaccine-associated CD4 TCRs ranged over spike, dominating at 160-218 and 743-854. Within unmutated variant regions lay the reported targets of nearly half of spike-specific TCRs.

Remarks on this clone: Its antigen remains unknown.

Data came from immunoSEQ multiplex PCR; TCRdb stores just in-frame clones and leaves some out. The sample includes tens of thousands of clones, 80% to 90% of them seen just once. Germline V lookup: CDR1 MNHEY, CDR2 SVGAGI. The CDR3 spans 16 residues. V was shortened by 2 bases and J by 7 bases, with 15 bases between the two germline ends. This chain connects TRBV6-5 to TRBJ1-6, with D perhaps TRBD1 (5 bases). This TCR derives from an adult in good health. The input for sequencing was peripheral blood, taken on day 0 of AZD1222 vaccination. The CDR3 DNA follows: TGTGCCAGCAGTTACCGGACGGGGGGAGTAAATTCACCCCTCCACTTT. Its translation: CASSYRTGGVNSPLHF.